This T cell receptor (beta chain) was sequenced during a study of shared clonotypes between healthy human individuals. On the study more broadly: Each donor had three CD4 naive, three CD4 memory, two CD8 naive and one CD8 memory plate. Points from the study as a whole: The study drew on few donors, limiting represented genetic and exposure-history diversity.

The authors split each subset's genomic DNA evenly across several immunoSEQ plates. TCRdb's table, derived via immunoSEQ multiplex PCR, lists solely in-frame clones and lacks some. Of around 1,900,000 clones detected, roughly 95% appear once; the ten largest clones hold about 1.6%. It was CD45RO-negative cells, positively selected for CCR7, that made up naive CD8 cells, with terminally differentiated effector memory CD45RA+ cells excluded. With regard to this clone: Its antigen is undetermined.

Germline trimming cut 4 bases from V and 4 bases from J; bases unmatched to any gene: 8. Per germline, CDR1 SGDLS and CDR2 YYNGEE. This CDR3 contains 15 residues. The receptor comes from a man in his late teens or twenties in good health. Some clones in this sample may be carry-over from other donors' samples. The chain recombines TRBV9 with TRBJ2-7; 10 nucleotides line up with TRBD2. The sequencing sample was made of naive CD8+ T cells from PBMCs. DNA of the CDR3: TGTGCCAGCAGCCCCTCCACTAGCGGGATTTACGAGCAGTACTTC. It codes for CASSPSTSGIYEQYF.